Here is one TCR beta chain with its context. The antigen is unknown. The data are from a study of T cell responses to AZD1222 COVID-19 vaccine. Study-level results: Epitopes outside B.1.351 and B.1.1.7 mutated regions reportedly drew nearly half of spike TCRs. Baseline testing showed seropositivity in only six AZD1222 recipients. Among vaccine-associated CD4 TCRs, coverage spanned spike, with dominance at 160-218 and 743-854.

Sequenced by immunoSEQ multiplex PCR; TCRdb stores in-frame clones only, minus some. This table has over 100,000 clones, approximately 91% appearing once. The V gene lost 4 bases and the J gene lost 9 bases, with 17 bases spanning the gap. Per the germline V gene, CDR1 is SGDLS and CDR2 is YYNGEE. The CDR3 totals 15 residues. The source of this sequence is an adult in good health. The input for sequencing was peripheral blood, taken on day 0 of AZD1222 vaccination. V gene TRBV9 combines with J gene TRBJ1-6; tentative D call: TRBD1 (5 bases). The CDR3 loop reads CASSIGGAFGSPLHF. The CDR3 nucleotides are TGTGCCAGCAGCATCGGAGGGGCTTTTGGTTCACCCCTCCACTTT.